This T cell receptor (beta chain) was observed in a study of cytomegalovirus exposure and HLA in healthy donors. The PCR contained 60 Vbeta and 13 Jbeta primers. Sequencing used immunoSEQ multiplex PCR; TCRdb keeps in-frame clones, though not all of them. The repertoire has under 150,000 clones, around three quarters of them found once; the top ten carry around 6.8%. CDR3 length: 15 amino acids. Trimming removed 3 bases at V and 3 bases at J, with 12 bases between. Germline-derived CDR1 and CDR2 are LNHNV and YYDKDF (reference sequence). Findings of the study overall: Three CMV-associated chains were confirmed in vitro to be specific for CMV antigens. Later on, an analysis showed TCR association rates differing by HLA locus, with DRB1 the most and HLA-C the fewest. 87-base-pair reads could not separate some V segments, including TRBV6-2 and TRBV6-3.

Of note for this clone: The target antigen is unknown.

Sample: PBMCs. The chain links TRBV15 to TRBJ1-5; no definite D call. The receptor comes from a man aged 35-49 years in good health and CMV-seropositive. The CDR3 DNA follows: TGTGCCACCAGCAGTCACCGGGAGGCCAATCAGCCCCAGCATTTT. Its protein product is CATSSHREANQPQHF.